This T cell receptor beta chain was observed in a study of CD8+CD57+ T cells in acquired aplastic anemia. About the study: Average DNA yield from sorted CD4+ and CD8+ cells was about 3.2 ug.

V was pared by 0 bases and J by 5 bases, with 8 bases between. The CDR3 runs to 14 residues. Per germline, CDR1 MNHEY and CDR2 SVGAGI. This clonotype was found a few times. Genomic DNA, serving as template, underwent TCR beta VDJ and CDR3 profiling. TCRdb re-called the reads through MiXCR, storing one row per CDR3 protein. This sample has 100,000 to 150,000 distinct CDR3 sequences, with over 30% found just once. Sequencing involved patients with CD8+CD57+ cell expansion previously shown by flow cytometry. As a group, the patients uniformly had severe acquired aplastic anemia. Sampling of blood occurred while the patients had still received no therapy.

The sample was sorted CD4+, CD8+, or CD8+CD57+ T cells (not recorded which) from PBMCs. This clonotype was obtained from a human donor with aplastic anemia. The chain has TRBV6-5 and TRBJ2-1; D is undetermined. Here the CDR3 DNA reads TGTGCCAGCAGTTACTCAGGAAGCCACAATGAGCAGTTCTTC. This translates into CASSYSGSHNEQFF.